Below, 32 T cell receptor beta chains from the same sample are listed, as sequenced in a study of blood T cell repertoires in COVID-19. Using immunoSEQ multiplex PCR, the repertoire was profiled, and TCRdb retains in-frame clones only, with some absent. Seen here are about 230,000 clones, roughly 90% observed once, and the top ten hold almost 4%. The sample comprised PBMCs or T cells enriched from blood (not recorded which). These receptors were taken from a woman aged 25 to 39 with acute COVID-19.

The V and J genes are TRBV18 and TRBJ2-7; D possibly corresponds to TRBD2 (6 bases). Germline assignment: CDR1 KGHSH and CDR2 LQKENI. Between the trimmed V and J ends, which lost 3 bases and 6 bases, there was a span of 12 bases. The CDR3 is made up of 13 amino acids. Here the CDR3 reads CASSPQGTGEQYF. Written as DNA, the CDR3 is TGTGCCAGCTCACCCCAAGGGACTGGCGAGCAGTACTTC.

The V call is TRBV30, the J call TRBJ1-2; 7 bases map to TRBD1. The V gene's germline CDR1 is GTSNPN and CDR2 SVGIG (reference sequence). The CDR3 consists of 14 residues. V shed 3 bases, J shed 3 bases, and the junction held 7 bases outside the gene matches. CDR3: CAWRTQGNHYGYTF. As DNA, the CDR3 is TGTGCCTGGAGGACACAGGGGAACCACTATGGCTACACCTTC.

The chain has TRBV28 and TRBJ1-5; D perhaps matches TRBD1 (5 bases). Germline values: CDR1 MDHEN, CDR2 SYDVKM. The CDR3 is 15 residues long. Deletions cut 2 bases from V and 4 bases from J, with 12 bases between. The CDR3 DNA follows: TGTGCCAGCAGTTTACGGCAGGGAGGTAATCAGCCCCAGCATTTT. It codes for CASSLRQGGNQPQHF.

The rearrangement links TRBV6-2 or TRBV6-3 to TRBJ1-3; D possibly corresponds to TRBD1 (6 bases). This CDR3 has 15 residues. Germline loops: CDR1 MNHEY, CDR2 SVGEGT. The V end lost 4 bases, the J end lost 0 bases, and 10 bases lay between the germline ends. The CDR3 sequence: CASSSGTISGNTIYF. DNA of the CDR3: TGTGCCAGCAGTTCTGGGACAATCTCTGGAAACACCATATATTTT.

The chain combines TRBV9 with TRBJ1-3, with 7 bases lining up with TRBD1. With V trimmed by 3 bases and J by 0 bases, 3 bases remained unmatched. The germline gives CDR1 SGDLS, CDR2 YYNGEE. This CDR3 is 15 amino acids long. This CDR3 reads CASSEGQSSGNTIYF. The CDR3 DNA reads as TGTGCCAGCAGCGAGGGACAGTCCTCTGGAAACACCATATATTTT.

V gene TRBV6-5 combines with J gene TRBJ2-7; perhaps TRBD1 as D (6 bases). Trimming stripped 2 bases from V and 3 bases from J, with 11 bases between. Germline V gene lookup returns CDR1 MNHEY and CDR2 SVGAGI. This CDR3 is built from 14 residues. This CDR3 reads CASSYRDIGYEQYF. CDR3 DNA: TGTGCCAGCAGTTACCGGGACATAGGCTACGAGCAGTACTTC.

The rearrangement uses TRBV6-5 and TRBJ2-3, with 8 bases identical to TRBD2. The length of the CDR3 is 14 residues. Trimming at V came to 8 bases and at J to 1 base, leaving 5 bases not matched to a gene. Per germline, CDR1 MNHEY and CDR2 SVGAGI. CDR3: CASQDSGGTDTQYF. The DNA of the CDR3 is TGTGCCAGCCAGGATAGCGGGGGCACAGATACGCAGTATTTT.

This chain's CDR3 is CASSDTLQGYNEQFF. CDR3 bases: TGTGCCAGCAGCGACACTCTGCAGGGGTACAATGAGCAGTTCTTC. This chain links TRBV9 with TRBJ2-1; TRBD1 is a possible D gene (6 bases). The CDR3 totals 15 residues. Trimming pared 3 bases from V and 4 bases from J, leaving 14 bases between. CDR1 SGDLS and CDR2 YYNGEE come from the germline V gene. Complete variable domain (other parts from reference TRBV9 and TRBJ2-1): DSGVTQTPKHLITATGQRVTLRCSPRSGDLSVYWYQQSLDQGLQFLIQYYNGEERAKGNILERFSAQQFPDLHSELNLSSLELGDSALYFCASSDTLQGYNEQFFGPGTRLTVL.

The J gene is TRBJ1-2, the V gene TRBV28, with 9 bases fitting TRBD1. This CDR3 region has 16 residues. V dropped 4 bases and J dropped 6; count of bases not matched to a gene: 12. CDR1 is MDHEN and CDR2 is SYDVKM in the germline V gene. This CDR3 reads CASSSTGTGNLDGYTF. Here the CDR3 DNA reads TGTGCCAGCAGTTCCACCGGGACAGGGAATCTGGATGGCTACACCTTC.

The sample holds a few counts of this clone. This sequence joins TRBV3-1 (or the pseudogene TRBV3-2) and TRBJ2-4; possibly TRBD2 for D (6 bases). This CDR3 region has 15 residues. Germline lookup yields CDR1 LGHDT and CDR2 YNNKEL (reference sequence). With 6 bases removed from V and 4 bases from J, the gap between germline ends came to 16 bases. The CDR3 DNA reads TGTGCCAGCAGAGTGGCGGGACGTGCAAAAAACATTCAGTACTTC. It is translated as CASRVAGRAKNIQYF.

The chain has TRBV11-2 and TRBJ2-5, with 10 bases fitting TRBD1. The trim removed 5 bases at V and 4 bases at J, leaving 10 bases unmatched. Germline values: CDR1 SGHAT, CDR2 FQNNGV. The CDR3 is made up of 16 amino acids. In DNA, the CDR3 is TGTGCCAGCAGCATCCGGGACAGGGGTCTTCGAGAGACCCAGTACTTC. This gives the protein CASSIRDRGLRETQYF.

The chain combines TRBV4-3 with TRBJ2-4; D is unclear. Germline CDR1 is LGHNA and CDR2 is YSLEER. V was cut by 0 bases and J by 7 bases, with 10 bases left in between. The CDR3 is 14 amino acids. CDR3: CASSQDADSNIQYF. The CDR3 region has the DNA TGCGCCAGCAGCCAAGATGCCGATAGTAACATTCAGTACTTC.

The chain employs TRBV7-6 and TRBJ2-7; D may be TRBD1 (6 bases). The germline CDR1 and CDR2 sequences are SGHVS and FNYEAQ. V lost 5 bases and J 7 bases, leaving 12 bases between the germline ends. This CDR3 contains 12 residues. The CDR3 coding sequence is TGTGCCAGCAGCCACTACGACAGGGAGCAGTACTTC. This sequence encodes CASSHYDREQYF. Complete variable domain (other parts from reference TRBV7-6 and TRBJ2-7): GAGVSQSPRYKVTKRGQDVALRCDPISGHVSLYWYRQALGQGPEFLTYFNYEAQQDKSGLPNDRFSAERPEGSISTLTIQRTEQRDSAMYRCASSHYDREQYFGPGTRLTVT.

This chain connects TRBV7-6 to TRBJ2-1; 14 bases agree with TRBD2. V shed 4 bases and J 10 bases; nucleotides not matched to a gene: 6. CDR1 is SGHVS, CDR2 FNYEAQ, per germline. The CDR3 loop spans 15 amino acids. The CDR3 here is CASSWTSGGRQEQFF. CDR3 sequence (DNA): TGTGCCAGCAGCTGGACTAGCGGGGGGCGTCAGGAGCAGTTCTTC.

This clone was seen a single time. This chain uses TRBV21-1 with TRBJ1-1. TRBV21-1 is classified as a pseudogene. The CDR3 is 14 residues long. The CDR3 protein is CASSKAREGTEAFF. The CDR3 DNA follows: TGTGCCAGCAGCAAAGCCCGAGAGGGCACTGAAGCTTTCTTT.

This clone was detected once. The CDR3 nucleotides read TGTGCCAGCAGCCTAAATCAGGGCTTGAATCAGCCCCAGCATTTT. Protein sequence: CASSLNQGLNQPQHF. This sequence joins TRBV7-2 and TRBJ1-5; D might be TRBD1 (5 bases). Germline V gene lookup returns CDR1 SGHTA and CDR2 FQGNSA. This CDR3 has 15 residues. Between the trimmed V and J ends, which lost 5 bases and 4 bases, there was a span of 15 bases.

V is TRBV27 and J is TRBJ2-1; weak D call: TRBD1 (5 bases). This CDR3 contains 15 residues. Trimming cost V 3 bases and J 2 bases, with 11 bases left between them. Germline CDR1 MNHEY, CDR2 SMNVEV (reference sequence). The CDR3, as DNA: TGTGCCAGCAGTTTGGGGCCCATTACCTACAATGAGCAGTTCTTC. Translation gives CASSLGPITYNEQFF.

This CDR3 reads CASSYEGTGGSEQYF. In nucleotides, the CDR3 is TGTGCCAGCAGTTACGAGGGTACGGGCGGTAGTGAGCAGTACTTC. This sequence joins TRBV6-2 or TRBV6-3 and TRBJ2-7; perhaps TRBD2 as D (5 bases). Germline lookup yields CDR1 MNHEY and CDR2 SVGEGT. Trimming removed 2 bases at V and 7 bases at J, with 18 bases between. The CDR3 consists of 15 residues.

The chain is built from TRBV16 and TRBJ1-1; D is ambiguous. CDR1 KGHSY and CDR2 FQNENV come from the germline V gene. This CDR3 is built from 16 residues. Between the trimmed V and J ends, which lost 5 bases and 1 base, there was a span of 17 bases. The CDR3: CASSSAGGYGNTEAFF. Here the CDR3 DNA reads TGTGCCAGCAGCTCCGCAGGAGGCTATGGGAACACTGAAGCTTTCTTT.

The genes are TRBV29-1 and TRBJ1-1; the D is unclear. CDR1 and CDR2 (germline): SQVTM, ANQGSEA. The CDR3 covers 10 residues. Trimming stripped 7 bases from V and 1 base from J, with 4 bases between. The CDR3 region has the DNA TGCAGCGGAGGGAACACTGAAGCTTTCTTT. Encoded protein: CSGGNTEAFF.

The chain has TRBV27 and TRBJ2-7; 13 nucleotides agree with TRBD2. Per the germline V gene, CDR1 is MNHEY and CDR2 is SMNVEV (reference sequence). V shed 4 bases, J shed 6 bases, and the junction held 9 bases outside the gene matches. The CDR3 contains 16 residues. DNA for the CDR3: TGTGCCAGCAGTTCGTCACTAGCGGGGGGGCCACGCGAGCAGTACTTC. This codes for CASSSSLAGGPREQYF.

The chain couples TRBV19 to TRBJ1-1; D uncertain. The V gene's germline CDR1 is LNHDA and CDR2 SQIVND (reference sequence). The CDR3 contains 14 residues. Trimming took 4 bases from V and 0 from J, leaving 9 bases between them. The CDR3 spells CASSKSGMNTEAFF. The DNA for the CDR3 is TGTGCCAGTAGTAAGTCGGGAATGAACACTGAAGCTTTCTTT. The full variable domain, completed using reference TRBV19 and TRBJ1-1, is DGGITQSPKYLFRKEGQNVTLSCEQNLNHDAMYWYRQDPGQGLRLIYYSQIVNDFQKGDIAEGYSVSREKKESFPLTVTSAQKNPTAFYLCASSKSGMNTEAFFGQGTRLTVV.

The chain combines TRBV24-1 with TRBJ2-2; TRBD2 matches 9 bases. There are 18 residues in the CDR3. V dropped 1 base and J dropped 7; count of bases not matched to a gene: 12. The germline gives CDR1 KGHDR, CDR2 SFDVKD. The DNA for the CDR3 is TGTGCCACCAGTGATTTAGGTAGCGGGGGACTCGAAGGCGGGGAGCTGTTTTTT. Encoded protein: CATSDLGSGGLEGGELFF.

The V gene is TRBV15, the J gene TRBJ2-3; 15 positions agree with TRBD2. This CDR3 has 17 residues. Germline-derived CDR1 and CDR2 are LNHNV and YYDKDF (reference sequence). The V segment lost 1 base and the J segment 6 bases; nucleotides outside the gene matches: 5. The CDR3 sequence: CATSRVRTSGGVDTQYF. The CDR3 DNA reads TGTGCCACCAGCAGAGTTAGGACTAGCGGGGGGGTCGATACGCAGTATTTT.

The V gene is TRBV19, the J gene TRBJ2-1, with 9 bases lining up with TRBD1. The junction had 14 bases not matched to a gene; V was cut back by 0 bases and J by 5 bases. Looked up from germline, CDR1 is LNHDA and CDR2 is SQIVND (reference sequence). The CDR3 has 19 amino acids. As DNA, the CDR3 is TGTGCCAGTAGTATAGATTTCCCGGTCGGGACAGGGTGGGACAATGAGCAGTTCTTC. It translates to CASSIDFPVGTGWDNEQFF.

The V and J genes are TRBV5-6 and TRBJ2-2; 8 bases map to TRBD2. Germline lookup yields CDR1 SGHDT and CDR2 YYEEEE. The CDR3 runs to 16 residues. After removal of 0 bases from V and 4 bases from J, the junction contained 5 bases not matched to a gene. The CDR3 spells CASSLVSGEFTGELFF. CDR3 sequence (DNA): TGTGCCAGCAGCTTGGTTAGCGGGGAGTTCACCGGGGAGCTGTTTTTT.

This rearrangement joins TRBV9 to TRBJ2-5; D call uncertain. V was pared by 0 bases and J by 1 base, with 10 bases between. The germline V gene encodes CDR1 SGDLS and CDR2 YYNGEE. The CDR3 spans 15 residues. The CDR3 is CASSVGWALQETQYF. The CDR3, as DNA: TGTGCCAGCAGCGTAGGCTGGGCGCTCCAAGAGACCCAGTACTTC.

This chain links TRBV3-1 (or the pseudogene TRBV3-2) with TRBJ1-5; TRBD1 is a possible D gene (6 bases). V was pared by 6 bases and J by 4 bases, with 7 bases between. Germline CDR1 reads LGHDT; CDR2 reads YNNKEL (reference sequence). The CDR3 length is 12 residues. This CDR3 reads CASSGQNQPQHF. DNA for the CDR3: TGTGCCAGCAGTGGACAGAATCAGCCCCAGCATTTT.

CDR3: CASSLSRSSYNSPLHF. In DNA form, the CDR3 reads TGTGCCAGCAGCTTAAGTCGGAGCTCCTATAATTCACCCCTCCACTTT. V is TRBV7-8 and J is TRBJ1-6; D ambiguous. Germline V gene data show CDR1 as SGHVS and CDR2 as FQNEAQ. CDR3 length: 16 amino acids. V was pared by 2 bases and J by 0 bases, with 8 bases between.

This clone came up once. The chain carries TRBV28 and TRBJ1-5; D is unresolved. Looked up from germline, CDR1 is MDHEN and CDR2 is SYDVKM. Trimming cost V 4 bases and J 0 bases, with 10 bases left between them. The CDR3 loop spans 15 amino acids. Written as DNA, the CDR3 is TGTGCCAGCAGTTCTGACACACATAGCAATCAGCCCCAGCATTTT. This gives the protein CASSSDTHSNQPQHF.

This chain links TRBV10-2 with TRBJ2-7; a weak D match, TRBD1 (5 bases). The germline V gene encodes CDR1 WSHSY and CDR2 SAAADI. The length of the CDR3 is 15 residues. V lost 2 bases and J 2 bases, leaving 13 bases between the germline ends. The CDR3 spells CASSEPPDRAYEQYF. Written as DNA, the CDR3 is TGCGCCAGCAGTGAGCCCCCAGACAGAGCCTACGAGCAGTACTTC.

This chain links TRBV18 with TRBJ1-6, with 8 bases that match TRBD1. CDR1 and CDR2 from the germline V gene are KGHSH and LQKENI. The CDR3 is made up of 13 amino acids. V lost 4 bases and J lost 10; bases outside the gene matches: 3. CDR3 protein: CASSRDRGSPLHF. In DNA, the CDR3 is TGTGCCAGCTCACGCGACAGGGGCTCACCCCTCCACTTT.